A single sample is the source of the 2 T cell receptor beta chains below, sequenced in a study of post-analysis software for immune sequencing data. Study findings and constraints: TRBV segments more frequent in patients than in controls numbered five and included TRBV5-6, TRBV5-1 and TRBV20-1.

The antigens for these receptors are not known. cDNA libraries of TCR beta carried unique molecular identifiers. Each CDR3 protein gets one entry after TCRdb re-called the PCR reads with MiXCR. This table has some 690,000 distinct CDR3 sequences, 30% appearing once. Input material: blood. These receptors originate from a girl aged 5-17 years with multiple sclerosis.

This chain uses TRBV11-2 with TRBJ2-1; TRBD1 or TRBD2 may be the D gene (5 bases each). V lost 5 bases to trimming and J lost 4 bases, with 24 bases between them. In germline, CDR1 is SGHAT, CDR2 FQNNGV. This CDR3 comprises 18 residues. The CDR3 loop reads CASSPLHRDRQDYNEQFF. CDR3 coding DNA: TGTGCCAGCAGCCCCCTTCACCGGGACCGACAAGATTACAATGAGCAGTTCTTC.

The CDR3 is CASNPRGYTEAFF. In DNA, the CDR3 is TGTGCCAGCAACCCCAGGGGGTACACTGAAGCTTTCTTT. The genes are TRBV6-5 and TRBJ1-1; 7 bases line up with TRBD1. CDR1 and CDR2 from the germline V gene are MNHEY and SVGAGI. The CDR3 is 13 amino acids. The junction had 5 bases not matched to a gene; V was cut back by 7 bases and J by 3 bases.